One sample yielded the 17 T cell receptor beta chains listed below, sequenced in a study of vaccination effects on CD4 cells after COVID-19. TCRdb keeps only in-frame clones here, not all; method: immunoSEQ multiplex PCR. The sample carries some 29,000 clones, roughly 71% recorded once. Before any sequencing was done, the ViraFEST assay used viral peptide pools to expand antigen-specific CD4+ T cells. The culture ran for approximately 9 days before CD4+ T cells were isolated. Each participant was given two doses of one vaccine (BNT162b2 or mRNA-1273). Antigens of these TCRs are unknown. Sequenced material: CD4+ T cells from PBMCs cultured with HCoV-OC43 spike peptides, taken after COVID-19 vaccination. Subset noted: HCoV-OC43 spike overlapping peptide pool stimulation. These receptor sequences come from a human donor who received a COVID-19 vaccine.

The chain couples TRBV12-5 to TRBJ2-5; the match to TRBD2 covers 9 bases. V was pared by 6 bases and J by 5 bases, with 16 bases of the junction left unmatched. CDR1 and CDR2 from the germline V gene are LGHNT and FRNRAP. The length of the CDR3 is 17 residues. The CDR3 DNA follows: TGTGCTAGTGGGGACAGGCCTCCAGCGGGAGGCGGGGAGACCCAGTACTTC. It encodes CASGDRPPAGGGETQYF.

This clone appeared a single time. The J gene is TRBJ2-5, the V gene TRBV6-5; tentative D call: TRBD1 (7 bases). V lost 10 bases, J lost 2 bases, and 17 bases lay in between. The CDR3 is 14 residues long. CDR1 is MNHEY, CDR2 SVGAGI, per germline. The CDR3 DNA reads TGTGCCATCCCCCGGGCAGGGGGGCAAGAGACCCAGTACTTC. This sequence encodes CAIPRAGGQETQYF.

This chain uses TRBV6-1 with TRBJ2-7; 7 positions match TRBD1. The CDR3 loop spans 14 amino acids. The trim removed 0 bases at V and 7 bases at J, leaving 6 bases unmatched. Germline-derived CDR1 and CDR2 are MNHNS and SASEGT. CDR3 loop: CASSEALRGQEQYF. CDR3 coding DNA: TGTGCCAGCAGTGAAGCGCTTAGGGGGCAAGAGCAGTACTTC.

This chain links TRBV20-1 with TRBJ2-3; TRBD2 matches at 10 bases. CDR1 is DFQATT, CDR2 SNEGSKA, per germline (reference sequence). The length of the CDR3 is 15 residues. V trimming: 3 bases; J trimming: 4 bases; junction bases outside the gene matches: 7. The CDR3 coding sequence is TGCAGTGCTAGTTTGTCTAGCGGGGGTGCAGATACGCAGTATTTT. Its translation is CSASLSSGGADTQYF.

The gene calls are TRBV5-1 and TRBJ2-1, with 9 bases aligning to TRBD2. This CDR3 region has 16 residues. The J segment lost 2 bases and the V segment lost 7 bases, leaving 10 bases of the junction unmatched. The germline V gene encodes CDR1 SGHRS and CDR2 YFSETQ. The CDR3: CASRPSGTYTYNEQFF. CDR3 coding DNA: TGCGCCAGCCGGCCTAGCGGGACCTATACCTACAATGAGCAGTTCTTC.

CDR3 DNA: TGTGCCAGCTCCACCGCCTCACAGGGCGTATCCTTTGGCTACACCTTC. Amino acid sequence: CASSTASQGVSFGYTF. The J gene is TRBJ1-2, the V gene TRBV27; tentative D call: TRBD1 (6 bases). V lost 8 bases and J lost 7, with 26 bases in between. Germline V gene sequence: CDR1 MNHEY, CDR2 SMNVEV (reference sequence). CDR3 length equals 16 residues.

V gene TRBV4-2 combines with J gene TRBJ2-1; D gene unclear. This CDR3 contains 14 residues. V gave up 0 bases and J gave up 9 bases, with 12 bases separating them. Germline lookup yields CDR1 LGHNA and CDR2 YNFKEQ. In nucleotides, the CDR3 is TGTGCCAGCAGCCAAGAATTATCTGGGTTTGAGCAGTTCTTC. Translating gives CASSQELSGFEQFF.

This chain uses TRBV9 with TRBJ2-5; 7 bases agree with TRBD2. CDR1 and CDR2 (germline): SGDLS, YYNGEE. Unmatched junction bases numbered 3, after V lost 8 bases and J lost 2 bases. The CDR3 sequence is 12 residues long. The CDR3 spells CASSSGQETQYF. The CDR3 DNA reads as TGTGCCAGTTCTAGCGGTCAAGAGACCCAGTACTTC.

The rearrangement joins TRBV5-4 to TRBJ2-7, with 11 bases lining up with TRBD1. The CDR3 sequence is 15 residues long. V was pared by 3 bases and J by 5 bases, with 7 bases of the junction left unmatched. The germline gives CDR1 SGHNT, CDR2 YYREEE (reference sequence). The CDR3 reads CASSWGQGGGNEQYF. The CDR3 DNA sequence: TGTGCCAGCAGCTGGGGACAGGGGGGCGGGAACGAGCAGTACTTC.

DNA for the CDR3: TGTGCCAGCAGCAACAGGGGAGTCGGATATCGAGAGACCCAGTACTTC. Its protein product is CASSNRGVGYRETQYF. V usage is TRBV11-2 and J usage is TRBJ2-5; 7 bases agree with TRBD1. With V trimmed by 5 bases and J by 4 bases, 13 bases remained unmatched. The CDR3 is 16 residues long. CDR1 and CDR2 (germline): SGHAT, FQNNGV.

The CDR3 here is CSVEKQLPNYGYTF. CDR3 in DNA: TGCAGCGTTGAAAAACAGTTACCTAACTATGGCTACACCTTC. This chain joins TRBV29-1 and TRBJ1-2, with D unclear. The CDR3 spans 14 residues. CDR1 is SQVTM, CDR2 ANQGSEA, per germline. The V end lost 2 bases, the J end lost 0 bases, and 10 bases lay between the germline ends.

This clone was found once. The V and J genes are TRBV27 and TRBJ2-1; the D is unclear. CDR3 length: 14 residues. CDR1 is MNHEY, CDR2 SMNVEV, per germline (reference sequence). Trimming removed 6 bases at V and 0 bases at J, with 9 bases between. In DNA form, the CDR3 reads TGTGCCAGCAGCGCATTGAGCTCCTACAATGAGCAGTTCTTC. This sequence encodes CASSALSSYNEQFF.

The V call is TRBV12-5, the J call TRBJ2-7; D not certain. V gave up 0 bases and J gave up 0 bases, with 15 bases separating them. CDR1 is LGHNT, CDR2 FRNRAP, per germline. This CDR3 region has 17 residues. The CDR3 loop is CASGLVIWGPPSYEQYF. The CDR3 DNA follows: TGTGCTAGTGGTTTGGTAATCTGGGGTCCCCCCTCCTACGAGCAGTACTTC.

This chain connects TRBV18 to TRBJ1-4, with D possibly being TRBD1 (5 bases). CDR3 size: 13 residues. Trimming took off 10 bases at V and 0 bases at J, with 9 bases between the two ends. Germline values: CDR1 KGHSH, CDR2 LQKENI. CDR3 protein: CATHRSTNEKLFF. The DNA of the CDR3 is TGTGCCACCCACAGGTCAACTAATGAAAAACTGTTTTTT.

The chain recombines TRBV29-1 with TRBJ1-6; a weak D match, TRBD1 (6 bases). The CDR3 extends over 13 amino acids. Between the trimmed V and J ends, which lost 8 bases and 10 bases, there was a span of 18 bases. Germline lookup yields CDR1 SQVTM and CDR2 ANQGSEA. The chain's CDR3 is CSIRTGLGSPLHF. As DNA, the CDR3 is TGCAGCATAAGAACAGGGTTGGGATCACCCCTCCACTTT.

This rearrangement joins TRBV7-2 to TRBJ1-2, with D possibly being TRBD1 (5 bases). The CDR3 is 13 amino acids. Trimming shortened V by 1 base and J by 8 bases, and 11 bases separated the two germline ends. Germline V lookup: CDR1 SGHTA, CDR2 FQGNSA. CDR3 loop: CASSLGGERGYTF. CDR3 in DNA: TGTGCCAGCAGCTTAGGGGGGGAGAGGGGCTACACCTTC.

The CDR3 sequence is CASSTSRGGGTEAFF. For the CDR3, the DNA is TGTGCCAGCAGTACCTCCCGGGGAGGCGGGACTGAAGCTTTCTTT. V is TRBV27 and J is TRBJ1-1; D is unclear. The CDR3 spans 15 residues. The V gene's germline CDR1 is MNHEY and CDR2 SMNVEV (reference sequence). Deletions cut 5 bases from V and 5 bases from J, with 18 bases between.